This paragraph reports one T cell receptor beta chain. What it binds is unknown. This entry comes from a study of OX40 agonist ivuxolimab in advanced cancers. General observations from the study: By week 6 at 0.1 to 3.0 mg/kg, blood CD4+ and CD8+ T cells had expanded clonally.

Clones were sequenced by immunoSEQ multiplex PCR, and TCRdb holds only the in-frame ones, with some missing. The sample consists of 10,000 to 13,000 clones, about 74% of them appearing once. The germline V gene has CDR1 LNHNV and CDR2 YYDKDF (reference sequence). Trimming pared 5 bases from V and 2 bases from J, leaving 10 bases between. The CDR3 has 13 amino acids. Source: CD4+ or CD8+ T cells sorted from blood, taken in a trial of the OX40 agonist ivuxolimab. The chain joins TRBV15 to TRBJ2-7; possibly TRBD2 for D (6 bases). This TCR was sampled from an adult with an advanced solid tumor such as melanoma, head and neck, liver or kidney cancer. The chain's CDR3 is CATSGGATYEQYF. The CDR3 DNA sequence: TGTGCCACCAGCGGAGGGGCAACCTACGAGCAGTACTTC.